One sample yielded the 13 T cell receptor beta chains listed below, sequenced in a study of cytomegalovirus exposure and HLA in healthy donors. The PCR was carried out with 60 Vbeta primers and 13 Jbeta primers. The data were produced by immunoSEQ multiplex PCR, yet TCRdb's version contains in-frame clones alone and is incomplete. The sample carries about 270,000 clones, about 75% recorded once. Sequencing used PBMCs. Source of these receptors: a female donor in good health and CMV-seronegative.

The rearrangement links TRBV2 to TRBJ2-1; weak D call: TRBD1 (6 bases). Germline CDR1 and CDR2: SNHLY and FYNNEI. Trimming pared 3 bases from V and 10 bases from J, leaving 7 bases between. The CDR3 sequence is 11 residues long. CDR3 nucleotides: TGTGCCAGCAGTGACAGGGGCGAGCAGTTCTTC. Amino acids: CASSDRGEQFF.

The V and J genes are TRBV5-1 and TRBJ2-7; TRBD2 matches at 10 bases. From germline, CDR1 is SGHRS and CDR2 YFSETQ. The length of the CDR3 is 16 residues. The V segment lost 3 bases and the J segment 4 bases; nucleotides outside the gene matches: 10. CDR3 coding DNA: TGCGCCAGCAGCTCCCACACCGGGACTAGCGAGTACGAGCAGTACTTC. Translation: CASSSHTGTSEYEQYF.

This clone was detected only a few times. The gene calls are TRBV5-8 and TRBJ2-5; perhaps TRBD1 as D (5 bases). Trimming pared 3 bases from V and 1 base from J, leaving 10 bases between. The CDR3 length is 14 residues. Germline assignment: CDR1 SGHTS and CDR2 YDEGEE. The CDR3 sequence: CASSWQGRQETQYF. As DNA, the CDR3 is TGTGCCAGCAGCTGGCAGGGTCGCCAAGAGACCCAGTACTTC.

The CDR3 sequence is CASSGGWVGEKLFF. The CDR3 region has the DNA TGCGCCAGCAGCGGGGGGTGGGTTGGGGAAAAACTGTTTTTT. The chain recombines TRBV4-1 with TRBJ1-4, with D maybe TRBD1 (5 bases). CDR1 and CDR2 from the germline V gene are MGHRA and YSYEKL. The CDR3 has 14 residues. Trimming removed 5 bases from V and 8 bases from J, with 15 bases in between.

This clone showed up just once. This sequence joins TRBV7-9 and TRBJ2-7, with D possibly TRBD2 on 5 matching bases. CDR1 SEHNR and CDR2 FQNEAQ come from the germline V gene (reference sequence). Deletions cut 2 bases from V and 7 bases from J, with 15 bases between. This CDR3 has 14 amino acids. CDR3 sequence (DNA): TGTGCCAGCAGCTTAAGTCGAGGGCCGGAGGAGCAGTACTTC. Translating it yields CASSLSRGPEEQYF.

The chain carries TRBV5-6 and TRBJ2-5; 7 bases map to TRBD2. Looked up from germline, CDR1 is SGHDT and CDR2 is YYEEEE. The CDR3 spans 15 residues. V trimming: 0 bases; J trimming: 1 base; junction bases outside the gene matches: 3. The CDR3 spells CASSLGAGIQETQYF. The CDR3 DNA is TGTGCCAGCAGCTTGGGAGCGGGGATCCAAGAGACCCAGTACTTC.

This clone was seen once. The chain joins TRBV5-1 to TRBJ1-1; D uncertain. The CDR3 extends over 13 amino acids. Per germline, CDR1 SGHRS and CDR2 YFSETQ. V shed 1 base and J shed 5 bases, with 9 bases lying between them. In nucleotides, the CDR3 is TGCGCCAGCAGCTTGCTTGCGGGGACTGAAGCTTTCTTT. Protein sequence: CASSLLAGTEAFF.

This clone was recorded only once. The J gene is TRBJ1-2, the V gene TRBV5-1; no definite D call. This CDR3 comprises 16 residues. The V gene lost 2 bases and the J gene lost 5 bases, with 19 bases spanning the gap. The germline CDR1 and CDR2 sequences are SGHRS and YFSETQ. CDR3 coding DNA: TGCGCCAGCAGCTTTAGTAGTCGGGTGTCGGGGTATGGCTACACCTTC. Its translation: CASSFSSRVSGYGYTF.

The CDR3 loop is CAISTTGGEQYF. The CDR3 nucleotides are TGTGCCATCAGTACAACAGGGGGCGAGCAGTACTTC. The chain links TRBV10-3 to TRBJ2-7; 8 bases map to TRBD1. Germline CDR1 and CDR2: ENHRY and SYGVKD. CDR3 length equals 12 residues. The ends lost 5 bases at V and 6 bases at J; junction bases unmatched: 3.

The J gene is TRBJ2-1, the V gene TRBV28, with 11 bases fitting TRBD1. Losses at the gene ends were 11 bases for V and 7 bases for J; bases not matched to a gene: 10. Per germline, CDR1 MDHEN and CDR2 SYDVKM. There are 14 residues in the CDR3. CDR3 in DNA: TGTGCCTCCGCCGGGACAGGGGGGAAGAATGAGCAGTTCTTC. Encoded protein: CASAGTGGKNEQFF.

The V and J genes are TRBV28 and TRBJ1-2, with D unresolved. The germline V gene encodes CDR1 MDHEN and CDR2 SYDVKM. The V and J ends lost 5 bases and 1 base respectively, with 11 bases between them. This CDR3 spans 14 amino acids. The CDR3 is CASSLYNHNYGYTF. CDR3 sequence (DNA): TGTGCCAGCAGTCTGTACAACCATAACTATGGCTACACCTTC.

This rearrangement joins TRBV28 to TRBJ2-3; 8 bases line up with TRBD2. CDR3 length: 17 amino acids. Germline V gene sequence: CDR1 MDHEN, CDR2 SYDVKM. V was pared by 3 bases and J by 5 bases, with 13 bases of the junction left unmatched. This CDR3 reads CASSFLLGAGEVDTQYF. For the CDR3, the DNA is TGTGCCAGCAGTTTTCTCTTAGGAGCGGGAGAGGTAGATACGCAGTATTTT.

The chain joins TRBV27 to TRBJ2-1; 7 bases match TRBD2. The V gene end was trimmed by 2 bases and the J gene end by 9 bases; junction bases not matched to a gene: 7. The CDR3 has 14 amino acids. CDR1 and CDR2 from the germline V gene are MNHEY and SMNVEV (reference sequence). In nucleotides, the CDR3 is TGTGCCAGCAGTTTAAGGCGGGAGTTGGGTGAGCAGTTCTTC. It codes for CASSLRRELGEQFF.